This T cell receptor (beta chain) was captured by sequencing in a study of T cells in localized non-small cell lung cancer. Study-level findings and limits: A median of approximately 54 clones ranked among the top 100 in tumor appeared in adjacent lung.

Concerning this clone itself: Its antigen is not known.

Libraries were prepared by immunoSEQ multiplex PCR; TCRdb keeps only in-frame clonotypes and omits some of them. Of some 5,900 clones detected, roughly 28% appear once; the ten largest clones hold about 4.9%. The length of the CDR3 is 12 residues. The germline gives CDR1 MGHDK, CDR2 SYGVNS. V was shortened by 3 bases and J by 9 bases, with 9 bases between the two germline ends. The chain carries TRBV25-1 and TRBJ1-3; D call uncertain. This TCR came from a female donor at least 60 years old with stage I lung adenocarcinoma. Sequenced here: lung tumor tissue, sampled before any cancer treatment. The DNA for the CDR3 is TGTGCCAGCAGTGACGATCGGGGCACCATATATTTT. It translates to CASSDDRGTIYF.